The rows below give T cell receptor beta chains drawn from one sample of a study of beta chain features in type 1 diabetes. Repertoires were generated with immunoSEQ multiplex PCR, while TCRdb's copy carries only in-frame clones and drops some. The sample lists about 290,000 clones; 8% were seen once. Sequencing was done on a sample of central memory CD4+ T cells from blood. The source of these receptors is a woman aged 18-29 years in good health. Each CDR3 is given with its conserved first and last residue. A D gene is named only where the DNA matches it firmly. The size entry is marked missing in some rows and otherwise reads once, few, many or a size class.

DNA: TGTGCCAGCAGCCCCGGGACGGCGTGGAGCACTGAAGCTTTCTTT; CDR3: CASSPGTAWSTEAFF; size: few; V: TRBV11-2; D: .; J: TRBJ1-1
DNA: TGTGCCAGCAGTTTTCAGGGATTCAATCAGCCCCAGCATTTT; CDR3: CASSFQGFNQPQHF; size: .; V: TRBV28; D: .; J: TRBJ1-5
DNA: TGTGCCAGCAGCACCAGGGTTCCCTCTGAAGCTTTCTTT; CDR3: CASSTRVPSEAFF; size: .; V: TRBV11-3; D: .; J: TRBJ1-1
DNA: TGTGCCGCGGGGATAACCCAAGAGACCCAGTACTTC; CDR3: CAAGITQETQYF; size: .; V: TRBV2; D: .; J: TRBJ2-5
DNA: TGTGCCAGCAGCGACCCGCCCCGGGACAGGCGAGAGACCCAGTACTTC; CDR3: CASSDPPRDRRETQYF; size: few; V: TRBV11-2; D: TRBD1; J: TRBJ2-5
DNA: TGCGCCAGCAGCCAATTGTTAGGGGGCGATCAGCCCCAGCATTTT; CDR3: CASSQLLGGDQPQHF; size: .; V: TRBV4-3; D: TRBD1; J: TRBJ1-5
DNA: TGTGCCAGCAGAGAAAGGACAGCCTTATACAATGAGCAGTTCTTC; CDR3: CASRERTALYNEQFF; size: .; V: TRBV6-1; D: .; J: TRBJ2-1
DNA: TGTGCCAGCTCAGTACAGGGGACTGAAGCTTTCTTT; CDR3: CASSVQGTEAFF; size: few; V: TRBV18; D: TRBD1; J: TRBJ1-1
DNA: TGTGCCATCAGTGAGAGGAAGCGGGACACAGATACGCAGTATTTT; CDR3: CAISERKRDTDTQYF; size: many; V: TRBV10-3; D: TRBD2; J: TRBJ2-3
DNA: TGTGCCAGCAGCGAACAGGCCAGAGGCTCCTACAATGAGCAGTTCTTC; CDR3: CASSEQARGSYNEQFF; size: few; V: TRBV7-2; D: .; J: TRBJ2-1
DNA: TGTGCCAGCAGCCCGACAGTTCAGGGTGAAAAACTGTTTTTT; CDR3: CASSPTVQGEKLFF; size: few; V: TRBV7-2; D: .; J: TRBJ1-4
DNA: TGTGCCAGCAGCTTGACAGGGGTGGACTATGGCTACACCTTC; CDR3: CASSLTGVDYGYTF; size: .; V: TRBV7-9; D: TRBD1; J: TRBJ1-2
DNA: TGTGCCAGCAGCCAATTAGGGGGGCCCCAGCATTTT; CDR3: CASSQLGGPQHF; size: .; V: TRBV16; D: .; J: TRBJ1-5
DNA: TGTGCCTGGAGTGCGGGAACTAACCAGCCCCAGCATTTT; CDR3: CAWSAGTNQPQHF; size: few; V: TRBV30; D: .; J: TRBJ1-5
DNA: TGTGCCAGCAAGAGGACAGGAGGGCCGGTCGAGCAGTTCTTC; CDR3: CASKRTGGPVEQFF; size: few; V: TRBV2; D: .; J: TRBJ2-1
DNA: TGTGCTAGCAGCCAGACAGGGGGATTGGAGGTCCAGTACTTC; CDR3: CASSQTGGLEVQYF; size: few; V: TRBV7-7; D: TRBD1; J: TRBJ2-5
DNA: TGTGCCAGCAGCGTGGACGGCACCGGGGAGCTGTTTTTT; CDR3: CASSVDGTGELFF; size: few; V: TRBV7-2; D: .; J: TRBJ2-2
DNA: TGTGCCAGCAGCCTTCAGAACACCGGGGAGCTGTTTTTT; CDR3: CASSLQNTGELFF; size: .; V: TRBV14; D: .; J: TRBJ2-2
DNA: TGTGCCAGCGGGGGTAGGGGGCTTCAAGAGACCCAGTACTTC; CDR3: CASGGRGLQETQYF; size: few; V: TRBV27; D: TRBD1; J: TRBJ2-5
DNA: TGTGCCAGCAGCGTAGCGGCAGGACAGTACAATGAGCAGTACTTC; CDR3: CASSVAAGQYNEQYF; size: once; V: TRBV9; D: .; J: TRBJ2-7
DNA: TGTGCCAGCAGCTTCGCTGGGCATCGCTCCTACAATGAGCAGTTCTTC; CDR3: CASSFAGHRSYNEQFF; size: .; V: TRBV5-6; D: .; J: TRBJ2-1
DNA: TGCAGCGTTAGAAGGGATAGCAATCAGCCCCAGCATTTT; CDR3: CSVRRDSNQPQHF; size: few; V: TRBV29-1; D: .; J: TRBJ1-5
DNA: TGTGCCAGCACCCCCAGTGACGGAGAGACCCAGTACTTC; CDR3: CASTPSDGETQYF; size: few; V: TRBV7-9; D: .; J: TRBJ2-5
DNA: TGTGCCAGCAGCTTCGCGACAGAATACAATCAGCCCCAGCATTTT; CDR3: CASSFATEYNQPQHF; size: .; V: TRBV5-6; D: .; J: TRBJ1-5
DNA: TGTGCCAGCAGTACGGCGGGGACAGATACGCAGTATTTT; CDR3: CASSTAGTDTQYF; size: .; V: TRBV6-6; D: .; J: TRBJ2-3
DNA: TGTGCCAGCAGTACGCGCCAGGGAGATCAGCCCCAGCATTTT; CDR3: CASSTRQGDQPQHF; size: .; V: TRBV6-6; D: .; J: TRBJ1-5
DNA: TGTGCCAGCAGCGCAGACAGGACAAAAGCTTTCTTT; CDR3: CASSADRTKAFF; size: few; V: TRBV11-1; D: .; J: TRBJ1-1
DNA: TGTGCCAGCAGACCTAGCGGGTCCAAAAACATTCAGTACTTC; CDR3: CASRPSGSKNIQYF; size: many; V: TRBV7-2; D: TRBD2; J: TRBJ2-4